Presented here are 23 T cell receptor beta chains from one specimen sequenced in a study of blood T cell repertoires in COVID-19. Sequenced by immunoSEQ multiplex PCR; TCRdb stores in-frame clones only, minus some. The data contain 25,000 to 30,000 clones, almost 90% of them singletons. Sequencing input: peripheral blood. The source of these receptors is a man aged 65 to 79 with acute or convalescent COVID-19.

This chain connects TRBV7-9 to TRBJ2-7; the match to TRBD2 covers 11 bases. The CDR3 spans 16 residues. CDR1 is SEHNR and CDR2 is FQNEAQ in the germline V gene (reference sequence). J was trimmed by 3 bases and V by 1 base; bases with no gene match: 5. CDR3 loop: CASSLGLLAGDYEQYF. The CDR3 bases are TGTGCCAGCAGCTTAGGCTTACTAGCGGGAGACTACGAGCAGTACTTC. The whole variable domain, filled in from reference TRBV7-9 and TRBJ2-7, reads DTGVSQNPRHKITKRGQNVTFRCDPISEHNRLYWYRQTLGQGPEFLTYFQNEAQLEKSRLLSDRFSAERPKGSFSTLEIQRTEQGDSAMYLCASSLGLLAGDYEQYFGPGTRLTVT.

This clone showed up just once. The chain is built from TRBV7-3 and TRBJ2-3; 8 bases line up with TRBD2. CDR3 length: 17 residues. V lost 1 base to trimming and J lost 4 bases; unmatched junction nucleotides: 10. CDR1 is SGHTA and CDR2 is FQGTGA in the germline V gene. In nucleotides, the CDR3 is TGTGCCAGCAGCTTAATGGCGGGAGGAGTACGCGCAGATACGCAGTATTTT. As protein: CASSLMAGGVRADTQYF.

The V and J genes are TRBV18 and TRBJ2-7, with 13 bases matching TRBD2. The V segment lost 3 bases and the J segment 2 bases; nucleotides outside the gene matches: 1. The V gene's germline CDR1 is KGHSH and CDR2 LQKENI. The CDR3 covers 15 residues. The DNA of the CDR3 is TGTGCCAGCTCACCCGGACTAGCGGGAGCCTACGAGCAGTACTTC. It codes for CASSPGLAGAYEQYF.

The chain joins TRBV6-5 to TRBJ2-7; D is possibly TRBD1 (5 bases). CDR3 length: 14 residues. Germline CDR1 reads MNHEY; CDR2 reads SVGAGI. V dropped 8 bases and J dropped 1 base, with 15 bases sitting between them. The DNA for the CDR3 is TGTGCCAGCCGCCGAGACAGCCTTTCCTACGAGCAGTACTTC. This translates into CASRRDSLSYEQYF.

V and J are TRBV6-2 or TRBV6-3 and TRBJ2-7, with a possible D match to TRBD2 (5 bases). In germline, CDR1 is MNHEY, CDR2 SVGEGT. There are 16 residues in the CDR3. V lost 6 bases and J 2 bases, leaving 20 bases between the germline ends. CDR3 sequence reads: CASSDPLTAGPYEQYF. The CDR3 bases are TGTGCCAGCAGCGACCCTCTGACGGCGGGCCCCTACGAGCAGTACTTC.

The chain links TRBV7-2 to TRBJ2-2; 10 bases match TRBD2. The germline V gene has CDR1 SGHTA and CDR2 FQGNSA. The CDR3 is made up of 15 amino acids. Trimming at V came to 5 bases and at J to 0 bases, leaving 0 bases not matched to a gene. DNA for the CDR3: TGTGCCAGCAGCACTAGCGGGACGAACACCGGGGAGCTGTTTTTT. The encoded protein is CASSTSGTNTGELFF.

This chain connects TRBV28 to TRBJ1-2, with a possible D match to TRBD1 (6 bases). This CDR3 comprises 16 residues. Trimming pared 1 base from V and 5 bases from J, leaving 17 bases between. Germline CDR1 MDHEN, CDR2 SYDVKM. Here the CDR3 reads CASSLSTGPTGYGYTF. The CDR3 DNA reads TGTGCCAGCAGTTTATCGACAGGACCTACGGGGTATGGCTACACCTTC.

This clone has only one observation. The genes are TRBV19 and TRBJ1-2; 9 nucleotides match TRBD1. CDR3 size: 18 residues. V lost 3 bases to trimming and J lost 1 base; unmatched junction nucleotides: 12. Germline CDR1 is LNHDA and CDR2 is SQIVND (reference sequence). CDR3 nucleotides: TGTGCCAGTAGTATTAAGTCGGACAGGGGAGAGAATAACTATGGCTACACCTTC. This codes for CASSIKSDRGENNYGYTF. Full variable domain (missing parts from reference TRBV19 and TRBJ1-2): DGGITQSPKYLFRKEGQNVTLSCEQNLNHDAMYWYRQDPGQGLRLIYYSQIVNDFQKGDIAEGYSVSREKKESFPLTVTSAQKNPTAFYLCASSIKSDRGENNYGYTFGSGTRLTVV.

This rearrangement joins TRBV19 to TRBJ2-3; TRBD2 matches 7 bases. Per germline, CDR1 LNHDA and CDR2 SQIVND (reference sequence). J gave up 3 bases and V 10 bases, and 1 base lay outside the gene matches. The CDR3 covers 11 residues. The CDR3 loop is CATGGTDTQYF. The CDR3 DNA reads TGTGCCACCGGGGGGACAGATACGCAGTATTTT.

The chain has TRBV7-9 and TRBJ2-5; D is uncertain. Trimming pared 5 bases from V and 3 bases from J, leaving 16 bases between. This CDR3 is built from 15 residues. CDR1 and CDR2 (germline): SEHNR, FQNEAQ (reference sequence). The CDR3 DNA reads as TGTGCCAGCAGCGTTCCCCGGGTCACAAAAGAGACCCAGTACTTC. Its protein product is CASSVPRVTKETQYF. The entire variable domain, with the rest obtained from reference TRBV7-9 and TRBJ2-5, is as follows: DTGVSQNPRHKITKRGQNVTFRCDPISEHNRLYWYRQTLGQGPEFLTYFQNEAQLEKSRLLSDRFSAERPKGSFSTLEIQRTEQGDSAMYLCASSVPRVTKETQYFGPGTRLLVL.

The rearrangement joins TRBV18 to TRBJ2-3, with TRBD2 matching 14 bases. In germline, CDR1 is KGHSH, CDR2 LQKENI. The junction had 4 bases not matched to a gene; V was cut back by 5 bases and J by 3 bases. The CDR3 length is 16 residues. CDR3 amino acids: CASSRGTSGRTDTQYF. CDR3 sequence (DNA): TGTGCCAGCTCAAGGGGGACTAGCGGGAGAACAGATACGCAGTATTTT.

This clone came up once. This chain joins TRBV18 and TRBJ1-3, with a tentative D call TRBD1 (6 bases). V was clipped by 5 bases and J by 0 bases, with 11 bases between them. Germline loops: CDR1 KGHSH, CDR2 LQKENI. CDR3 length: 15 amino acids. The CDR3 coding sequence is TGTGCCAGCTCATCCACGGACAGCTCTGGAAACACCATATATTTT. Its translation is CASSSTDSSGNTIYF.

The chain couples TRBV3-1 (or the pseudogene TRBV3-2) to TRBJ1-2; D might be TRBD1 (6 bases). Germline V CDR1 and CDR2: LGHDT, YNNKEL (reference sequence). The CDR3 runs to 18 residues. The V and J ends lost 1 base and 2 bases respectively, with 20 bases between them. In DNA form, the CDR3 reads TGTGCCAGCAGCCAAGCCCCGTTCCCAGGGGAACTAAACTATGGCTACACCTTC. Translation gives CASSQAPFPGELNYGYTF.

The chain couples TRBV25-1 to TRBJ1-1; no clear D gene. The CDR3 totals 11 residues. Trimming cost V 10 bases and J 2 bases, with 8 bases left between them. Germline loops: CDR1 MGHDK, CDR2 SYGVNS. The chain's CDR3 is CATILNTEAFF. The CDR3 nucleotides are TGTGCCACTATCCTCAACACTGAAGCTTTCTTT. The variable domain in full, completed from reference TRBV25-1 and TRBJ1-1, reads EADIYQTPRYLVIGTGKKITLECSQTMGHDKMYWYQQDPGMELHLIHYSYGVNSTEKGDLSSESTVSRIRTEHFPLTLESARPSHTSQYLCATILNTEAFFGQGTRLTVV.

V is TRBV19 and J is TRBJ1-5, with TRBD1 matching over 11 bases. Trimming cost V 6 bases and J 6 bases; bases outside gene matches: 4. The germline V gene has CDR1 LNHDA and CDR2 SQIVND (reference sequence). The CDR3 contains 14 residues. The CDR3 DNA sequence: TGTGCCAGTAGGTGGGGACAGGGGGGTCAGCCCCAGCATTTT. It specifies CASRWGQGGQPQHF.

Written as DNA, the CDR3 is TGTGCCAGCAGTGAAGGCGGGTGGAGCACTGTGCTCACTAGCGACTACCAAGAGACCCAGTACTTC. As protein: CASSEGGWSTVLTSDYQETQYF. The chain joins TRBV6-1 to TRBJ2-5, with 7 bases matching TRBD2. The CDR3 sequence is 22 residues long. J was trimmed by 0 bases and V by 1 base; bases with no gene match: 23. Per germline, CDR1 MNHNS and CDR2 SASEGT.

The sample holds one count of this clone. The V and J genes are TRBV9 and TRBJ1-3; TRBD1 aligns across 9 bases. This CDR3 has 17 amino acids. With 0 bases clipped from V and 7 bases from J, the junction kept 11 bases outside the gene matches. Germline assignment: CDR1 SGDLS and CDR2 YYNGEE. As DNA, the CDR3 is TGTGCCAGCAGCGTAGGGGTAGGGGGACAGGGATGGAACACCATATATTTT. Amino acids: CASSVGVGGQGWNTIYF.

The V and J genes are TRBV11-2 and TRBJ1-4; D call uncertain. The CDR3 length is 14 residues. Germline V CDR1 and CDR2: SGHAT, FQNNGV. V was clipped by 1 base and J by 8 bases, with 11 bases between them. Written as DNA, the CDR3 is TGTGCCAGCAGCTTAGGCGGGTCCCGGGAAAAACTGTTTTTT. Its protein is CASSLGGSREKLFF.

CDR3 protein: CASSDANSPLHF. The DNA of the CDR3 is TGTGCCAGCAGTGACGCGAATTCACCCCTCCACTTT. The chain employs TRBV6-4 and TRBJ1-6; no reliable D call. Trimming took off 2 bases at V and 7 bases at J, with 3 bases between the two ends. CDR1 is MRHNA and CDR2 is SNTAGT in the germline V gene. The CDR3 has 12 amino acids.

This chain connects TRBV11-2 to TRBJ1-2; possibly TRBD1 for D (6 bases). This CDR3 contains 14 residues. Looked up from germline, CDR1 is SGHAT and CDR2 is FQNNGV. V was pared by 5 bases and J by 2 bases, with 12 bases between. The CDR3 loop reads CASSTIQGNYGYTF. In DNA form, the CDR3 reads TGTGCCAGCAGCACCATACAGGGAAACTATGGCTACACCTTC.

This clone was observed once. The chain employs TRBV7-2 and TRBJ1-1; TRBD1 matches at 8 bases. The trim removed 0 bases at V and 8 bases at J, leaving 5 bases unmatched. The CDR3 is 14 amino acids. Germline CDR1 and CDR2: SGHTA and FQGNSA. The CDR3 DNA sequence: TGTGCCAGCAGCTTAGCGAGGGACAGGTGGGAAGCTTTCTTT. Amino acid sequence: CASSLARDRWEAFF. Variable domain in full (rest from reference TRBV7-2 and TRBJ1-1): GAGVSQSPSNKVTEKGKDVELRCDPISGHTALYWYRQSLGQGLEFLIYFQGNSAPDKSGLPSDRFSAERTGGSVSTLTIQRTQQEDSAVYLCASSLARDRWEAFFGQGTRLTVV.

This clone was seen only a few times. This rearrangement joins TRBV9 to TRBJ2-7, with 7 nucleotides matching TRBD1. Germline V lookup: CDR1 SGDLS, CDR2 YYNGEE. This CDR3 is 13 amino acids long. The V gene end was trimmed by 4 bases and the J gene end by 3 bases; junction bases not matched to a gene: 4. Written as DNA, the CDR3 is TGTGCCAGCAGCTCGGCAGGGGGCTACGAGCAGTACTTC. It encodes CASSSAGGYEQYF.

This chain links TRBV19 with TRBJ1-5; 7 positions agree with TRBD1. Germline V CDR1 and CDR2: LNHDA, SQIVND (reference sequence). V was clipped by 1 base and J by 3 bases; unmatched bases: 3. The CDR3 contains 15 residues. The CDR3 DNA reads TGTGCCAGTAGTATAGGACAGGGAATCAATCAGCCCCAGCATTTT. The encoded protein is CASSIGQGINQPQHF.